Below, 8 T cell receptor beta chains from the same sample are listed, as sequenced in a study of T cells in localized non-small cell lung cancer. TCRdb's table, derived via immunoSEQ multiplex PCR, lists solely in-frame clones and lacks some. The data contain 10,000 to 15,000 clones, 75% to 90% of them singletons. The starting material was peripheral blood, obtained before any cancer treatment. The receptors here all came from a male donor at least 60 years old with stage I squamous cell lung carcinoma.

This CDR3 reads CASSSIRTGSSYEQYF. In DNA, the CDR3 is TGTGCCAGCAGCTCAATCAGGACAGGGAGCTCCTACGAGCAGTACTTC. This sequence joins TRBV7-9 and TRBJ2-7; 8 bases line up with TRBD1. The germline CDR1 and CDR2 sequences are SEHNR and FQNEAQ (reference sequence). With V trimmed by 4 bases and J by 0 bases, 8 bases remained unmatched. This CDR3 has 16 residues.

The rearrangement joins TRBV5-1 to TRBJ1-1; D is undetermined. CDR3 size: 16 residues. From germline, CDR1 is SGHRS and CDR2 YFSETQ. The V end was cut by 2 bases, the J end by 0 bases, with 14 bases between. This CDR3 is CASSLSPAGLNTEAFF. The DNA of the CDR3 is TGCGCCAGCAGCTTATCTCCCGCTGGACTGAACACTGAAGCTTTCTTT.

The rearrangement uses TRBV9 and TRBJ2-5; 8 bases match TRBD2. Looked up from germline, CDR1 is SGDLS and CDR2 is YYNGEE. Germline trimming cut 0 bases from V and 5 bases from J; bases unmatched to any gene: 3. The CDR3 sequence is 14 residues long. CDR3 coding DNA: TGTGCCAGCAGCGTAGGGGGCGGGAGGGAGACCCAGTACTTC. It yields the protein CASSVGGGRETQYF.

Written as DNA, the CDR3 is TGTGCCTGGAGTGTACAGGGGGGGAGCAATCAGCCCCAGCATTTT. Its translation: CAWSVQGGSNQPQHF. This chain links TRBV30 with TRBJ1-5; 8 bases match TRBD1. V was clipped by 0 bases and J by 1 base; unmatched bases: 2. Germline V gene lookup returns CDR1 GTSNPN and CDR2 SVGIG (reference sequence). CDR3 length: 15 residues.

CDR3 region: CASSEGTMNPQYF. In DNA, the CDR3 is TGTGCCAGCAGTGAAGGGACCATGAATCCGCAGTATTTT. The chain links TRBV2 to TRBJ2-3; D is ambiguous. From germline, CDR1 is SNHLY and CDR2 FYNNEI. Deletions cut 1 base from V and 10 bases from J, with 12 bases between. The CDR3 length is 13 residues. The full variable domain, completed using reference TRBV2 and TRBJ2-3, is EPEVTQTPSHQVTQMGQEVILRCVPISNHLYFYWYRQILGQKVEFLVSFYNNEISEKSEIFDDQFSVERPDGSNFTLKIRSTKLEDSAMYFCASSEGTMNPQYFGPGTRLTVL.

The chain uses TRBV11-3 and TRBJ1-1; the D is unclear. From germline, CDR1 is SGHNT and CDR2 YENEEA. The V end lost 5 bases, the J end lost 7 bases, and 32 bases lay between the germline ends. CDR3 length: 19 amino acids. The CDR3 reads CASSPISLDSPIPGGEAFF. The CDR3 nucleotides read TGTGCCAGCAGCCCAATCTCATTAGATAGCCCGATCCCAGGCGGTGAAGCTTTCTTT.

The chain is built from TRBV10-2 and TRBJ1-5; D gene unclear. The CDR3 runs to 14 residues. Germline loops: CDR1 WSHSY, CDR2 SAAADI. Deletions cut 0 bases from V and 4 bases from J, with 7 bases between. The CDR3 DNA is TGCGCCAGCAGTGAGTCAGGTTTAAATCAGCCCCAGCATTTT. It is translated as CASSESGLNQPQHF.

This chain uses TRBV9 with TRBJ2-3; D uncertain. The CDR3 is made up of 11 amino acids. CDR1 and CDR2 (germline): SGDLS, YYNGEE. Trimming removed 3 bases from V and 5 bases from J, with 4 bases in between. The CDR3 loop reads CASSALDTQYF. In nucleotides, the CDR3 is TGTGCCAGCAGCGCCCTAGATACGCAGTATTTT.